Each of the 30 T cell receptor beta chains below was sequenced from the same sample in a study of blood T cell repertoires in COVID-19 (dated by TCRdb to the early 2020s). Libraries were prepared through the immunoSEQ multiplex PCR assay. TCRdb stores this immuneACCESS table with in-frame sequences only. Part of the clones is absent; in the studies checked, under half of the shortfall reflects unresolved V genes, and no reason is known for the rest. The sample table holds hundreds of thousands of clones, of which around 87% were seen once. Together, the top ten hold roughly 1.6% of the sample. The material sequenced was PBMCs or T cells enriched from blood (not recorded which). These TCRs come from a woman between 45 and 60 years old who had recovered from COVID-19.

V usage is TRBV4-3 and J usage is TRBJ2-3; 7 bases line up with TRBD2. V was pared by 4 bases and J by 2 bases, with 3 bases of the junction left unmatched. There are 14 residues in the CDR3. The germline CDR1 and CDR2 sequences are LGHNA and YSLEER. CDR3 bases: TGCGCCAGCAGCCGCAGCGGGACCACAGATACGCAGTATTTT. Its protein is CASSRSGTTDTQYF.

Here the CDR3 reads CATSDPGLPTGEQFF. The CDR3 bases are TGTGCCACCAGTGACCCGGGACTCCCGACGGGGGAGCAGTTCTTC. This sequence joins TRBV24-1 and TRBJ2-1; D is possibly TRBD2 (6 bases). Germline V gene data show CDR1 as KGHDR and CDR2 as SFDVKD. The CDR3 has 15 amino acids. The V and J ends lost 4 bases and 10 bases respectively, with 19 bases between them.

The genes are TRBV6-5 and TRBJ2-1; the D gene is possibly TRBD1 (5 bases). V dropped 7 bases and J dropped 10 bases, with 11 bases sitting between them. Germline V gene sequence: CDR1 MNHEY, CDR2 SVGAGI. The CDR3 has 11 residues. The CDR3 region is CASTQGQEQFF. CDR3 sequence (DNA): TGTGCCAGCACCCAAGGACAAGAGCAGTTCTTC.

The chain joins TRBV6-5 to TRBJ1-1; 8 positions agree with TRBD1. Germline V gene sequence: CDR1 MNHEY, CDR2 SVGAGI. Trimming took 6 bases from V and 5 from J; bases not matched to a gene: 5. CDR3 size: 13 residues. CDR3 in DNA: TGTGCCAGCAGGGACAGGGTTTGGACTGAAGCTTTCTTT. Protein: CASRDRVWTEAFF.

This chain joins TRBV5-1 and TRBJ1-1; weak D call: TRBD1 (6 bases). V was cut by 4 bases and J by 2 bases, with 12 bases left in between. Germline V lookup: CDR1 SGHRS, CDR2 YFSETQ. The CDR3 has 14 amino acids. The chain's CDR3 is CASSGRTDNTEAFF. DNA of the CDR3: TGCGCCAGCAGCGGACGGACAGACAACACTGAAGCTTTCTTT.

The chain couples TRBV10-3 to TRBJ2-5; D is perhaps TRBD1 (5 bases). CDR1 ENHRY and CDR2 SYGVKD come from the germline V gene. The CDR3 is made up of 12 amino acids. V shed 6 bases and J shed 3 bases, with 8 bases lying between them. For the CDR3, the DNA is TGTGCCATCAGGGCCAGGGAAGAGACCCAGTACTTC. This translates into CAIRAREETQYF.

V usage is TRBV14 and J usage is TRBJ1-2; tentatively, D is TRBD1 (6 bases). Germline V CDR1 and CDR2: SGHDN, FVKESK. The V end was cut by 2 bases, the J end by 3 bases, with 16 bases between. CDR3 length: 16 residues. The CDR3 region has the DNA TGTGCCAGCAGCCAACAAACAGGGTTATTCTACTATGGCTACACCTTC. The encoded protein is CASSQQTGLFYYGYTF.

This clone has just one count. This sequence joins TRBV28 and TRBJ1-1; D is undetermined. Germline V CDR1 and CDR2: MDHEN, SYDVKM. V dropped 4 bases and J dropped 4 bases, with 13 bases sitting between them. The CDR3 extends over 14 amino acids. In nucleotides, the CDR3 is TGTGCCAGCAGTTACCCCGCCGGTCGCACTGAAGCTTTCTTT. The encoded protein is CASSYPAGRTEAFF.

V gene TRBV5-1 combines with J gene TRBJ2-7; TRBD2 matches 10 bases. Germline V CDR1 and CDR2: SGHRS, YFSETQ. The junction had 10 bases not matched to a gene; V was cut back by 5 bases and J by 5 bases. CDR3 length equals 15 residues. CDR3 amino acids: CASRAPGLATHEQYF. CDR3 coding DNA: TGCGCCAGCAGGGCCCCGGGACTAGCGACCCACGAGCAGTACTTC. The full variable domain, completed using reference TRBV5-1 and TRBJ2-7, is KAGVTQTPRYLIKTRGQQVTLSCSPISGHRSVSWYQQTPGQGLQFLFEYFSETQRNKGNFPGRFSGRQFSNSRSEMNVSTLELGDSALYLCASRAPGLATHEQYFGPGTRLTVT.

The J gene is TRBJ2-1, the V gene TRBV7-3; a possible D gene is TRBD2 (6 bases). The germline V gene has CDR1 SGHTA and CDR2 FQGTGA. This CDR3 contains 13 residues. Trimming removed 5 bases from V and 5 bases from J, with 10 bases in between. The CDR3 is CASSPTGDNEQFF. The CDR3 DNA is TGTGCCAGCAGCCCGACGGGGGACAATGAGCAGTTCTTC. Filled out from reference TRBV7-3 and TRBJ2-1, the complete variable domain reads GAGVSQTPSNKVTEKGKYVELRCDPISGHTALYWYRQSLGQGPEFLIYFQGTGAADDSGLPNDRFFAVRPEGSVSTLKIQRTERGDSAVYLCASSPTGDNEQFFGPGTRLTVL.

The genes are TRBV19 and TRBJ1-5; 7 nucleotides agree with TRBD1. This CDR3 is built from 15 residues. CDR1 is LNHDA and CDR2 is SQIVND in the germline V gene (reference sequence). J was trimmed by 5 bases and V by 3 bases; bases with no gene match: 7. The CDR3 sequence is CASSIMYRGDQPQHF. DNA of the CDR3: TGTGCCAGTAGTATTATGTACAGGGGCGATCAGCCCCAGCATTTT.

The chain links TRBV6-6 to TRBJ1-1, with D uncertain. The length of the CDR3 is 14 residues. The V gene's germline CDR1 is MNHNY and CDR2 SVGAGI (reference sequence). Trimming cost V 5 bases and J 1 base, with 11 bases left between them. In DNA form, the CDR3 reads TGTGCCAGCAGTCCCCAAGAAGCGAACACTGAAGCTTTCTTT. It is translated as CASSPQEANTEAFF.

Only one count was recorded for this clone. The CDR3 bases are TGTGCCGGACTCCTAGCGGGAGGGACTGAGACCCAGTACTTC. This codes for CAGLLAGGTETQYF. The chain combines TRBV19 with TRBJ2-5; TRBD2 matches 12 bases. The CDR3 is 14 amino acids. From germline, CDR1 is LNHDA and CDR2 SQIVND (reference sequence). The V and J ends lost 11 bases and 5 bases, in that order; junction bases with no gene match: 9. Full variable domain (remainder filled in from reference TRBV19 and TRBJ2-5): DGGITQSPKYLFRKEGQNVTLSCEQNLNHDAMYWYRQDPGQGLRLIYYSQIVNDFQKGDIAEGYSVSREKKESFPLTVTSAQKNPTAFYLCAGLLAGGTETQYFGPGTRLLVL.

J is TRBJ1-4 and V is TRBV18, with D perhaps TRBD1 (5 bases). CDR3 length: 16 residues. Germline lookup yields CDR1 KGHSH and CDR2 LQKENI. Trimming shortened V by 2 bases and J by 6 bases, and 16 bases separated the two germline ends. CDR3 nucleotides: TGTGCCAGCTCACCAGGTAGCGGCAGGGCGGATGAAAAACTGTTTTTT. It is translated as CASSPGSGRADEKLFF.

V and J are TRBV29-1 and TRBJ1-1; possibly TRBD1 for D (5 bases). V was clipped by 4 bases and J by 4 bases, with 13 bases between them. The CDR3 covers 13 residues. Germline lookup yields CDR1 SQVTM and CDR2 ANQGSEA. The chain's CDR3 is CSVVAGGSTEAFF. The CDR3 nucleotides read TGCAGCGTTGTCGCGGGGGGGAGCACTGAAGCTTTCTTT.

This chain joins TRBV27 and TRBJ1-6, with D perhaps matching TRBD1 (6 bases). The CDR3 spans 17 residues. Germline V gives CDR1 MNHEY, CDR2 SMNVEV (reference sequence). Trimming removed 7 bases from V and 0 bases from J, with 16 bases in between. CDR3 bases: TGTGCCAGCAAAATCGACGACAGGAGCTCCTATAATTCACCCCTCCACTTT. It yields the protein CASKIDDRSSYNSPLHF.

The chain employs TRBV6-1 and TRBJ1-4; TRBD1 is a possible D gene (6 bases). The CDR3 is 17 residues long. Germline CDR1 is MNHNS and CDR2 is SASEGT. The V end lost 4 bases, the J end lost 3 bases, and 18 bases lay between the germline ends. The CDR3 spells CASSGGQFARPNEKLFF. CDR3 nucleotides: TGTGCCAGCAGTGGTGGACAGTTCGCAAGGCCTAATGAAAAACTGTTTTTT.

The rearrangement joins TRBV9 to TRBJ2-1; TRBD1 agrees at 7 bases. Trimming took 0 bases from V and 8 from J; bases not matched to a gene: 5. The germline CDR1 and CDR2 sequences are SGDLS and YYNGEE. This CDR3 is 14 amino acids long. This chain's CDR3 is CASSVEDRVDEQFF. As DNA, the CDR3 is TGTGCCAGCAGCGTAGAAGACAGGGTCGATGAGCAGTTCTTC.

J is TRBJ2-3 and V is TRBV19; 9 nucleotides agree with TRBD2. The V segment lost 10 bases and the J segment 5 bases; nucleotides outside the gene matches: 10. Germline CDR1 and CDR2: LNHDA and SQIVND (reference sequence). CDR3 length: 14 residues. The CDR3 loop is CATTGLAGRDTQYF. The CDR3 DNA is TGTGCCACCACTGGCCTAGCGGGACGAGATACGCAGTATTTT. The entire variable domain, with the rest obtained from reference TRBV19 and TRBJ2-3, is as follows: DGGITQSPKYLFRKEGQNVTLSCEQNLNHDAMYWYRQDPGQGLRLIYYSQIVNDFQKGDIAEGYSVSREKKESFPLTVTSAQKNPTAFYLCATTGLAGRDTQYFGPGTRLTVL.

The chain is built from TRBV7-2 and TRBJ1-5, with D possibly matching TRBD1 (5 bases). Trimming removed 3 bases at V and 6 bases at J, with 15 bases between. The germline CDR1 and CDR2 sequences are SGHTA and FQGNSA. CDR3 size: 15 residues. The CDR3 loop is CASSFVGASVQPQHF. For the CDR3, the DNA is TGTGCCAGCAGCTTTGTAGGGGCGTCAGTTCAGCCCCAGCATTTT.

The V and J genes are TRBV6-2 or TRBV6-3 and TRBJ1-4; no definite D call. The CDR3 totals 13 residues. Trimming took off 4 bases at V and 15 bases at J, with 18 bases between the two ends. CDR1 MNHEY and CDR2 SVGEGT come from the germline V gene. The CDR3 DNA reads TGTGCCAGCAGTTTGCGTGCCGGTCAGCGGTTGTTTTTT. This translates into CASSLRAGQRLFF.

V is TRBV15 and J is TRBJ1-1; D may be TRBD1 (5 bases). This CDR3 has 15 amino acids. Trimming took off 0 bases at V and 5 bases at J, with 13 bases between the two ends. Germline values: CDR1 LNHNV, CDR2 YYDKDF (reference sequence). CDR3 bases: TGTGCCACCAGCAGAGAAGGCAGGGCGGGAACTGAAGCTTTCTTT. This translates into CATSREGRAGTEAFF.

The V call is TRBV7-2, the J call TRBJ2-7; 9 bases are shared with TRBD2. The CDR3 consists of 16 residues. CDR1 and CDR2 from the germline V gene are SGHTA and FQGNSA. V dropped 0 bases and J dropped 2; count of bases not matched to a gene: 5. Here the CDR3 reads CASSLAVPSGTYEQYF. Here the CDR3 DNA reads TGTGCCAGCAGCTTAGCGGTGCCTAGCGGGACCTACGAGCAGTACTTC.

The V and J genes are TRBV4-1 and TRBJ1-2; a weak D match, TRBD1 (5 bases). The ends were cut back, 0 bases at V and 8 bases at J, with 16 bases in the middle. The length of the CDR3 is 15 residues. Germline-derived CDR1 and CDR2 are MGHRA and YSYEKL. Here the CDR3 reads CASSQDGGVREGYTF. CDR3 coding DNA: TGCGCCAGCAGCCAAGATGGAGGGGTTAGAGAAGGCTACACCTTC.

The genes are TRBV19 and TRBJ1-3; D possibly corresponds to TRBD1 (6 bases). The CDR3 has 14 residues. Trimming took 5 bases from V and 4 from J, leaving 12 bases between them. CDR1 LNHDA and CDR2 SQIVND come from the germline V gene (reference sequence). Here the CDR3 DNA reads TGTGCCAGTAGTCAGGACAGATACGGAAACACCATATATTTT. Translated, it gives CASSQDRYGNTIYF. Combining the CDR3 with reference TRBV19 and TRBJ1-3 gives the whole variable domain DGGITQSPKYLFRKEGQNVTLSCEQNLNHDAMYWYRQDPGQGLRLIYYSQIVNDFQKGDIAEGYSVSREKKESFPLTVTSAQKNPTAFYLCASSQDRYGNTIYFGEGSWLTVV.

The CDR3 DNA reads as TGCGCCAGCAGCCTTACTAGCGGACACCTCAATGAGCAGTTCTTC. Its translation: CASSLTSGHLNEQFF. The chain couples TRBV5-1 to TRBJ2-1; 8 bases match TRBD2. Losses at the gene ends were 4 bases for V and 6 bases for J; bases not matched to a gene: 9. This CDR3 comprises 15 residues. Germline CDR1 reads SGHRS; CDR2 reads YFSETQ. The complete variable domain, with remaining parts taken from reference TRBV5-1 and TRBJ2-1, reads KAGVTQTPRYLIKTRGQQVTLSCSPISGHRSVSWYQQTPGQGLQFLFEYFSETQRNKGNFPGRFSGRQFSNSRSEMNVSTLELGDSALYLCASSLTSGHLNEQFFGPGTRLTVL.

The chain joins TRBV5-1 to TRBJ1-5; no clear D. The CDR3 has 13 residues. The V gene's germline CDR1 is SGHRS and CDR2 YFSETQ. V was trimmed by 4 bases and J by 2 bases, leaving 7 bases between them. In nucleotides, the CDR3 is TGCGCCAGCAGCCGGTCGGGCAATCAGCCCCAGCATTTT. This codes for CASSRSGNQPQHF.

The rearrangement uses TRBV6-5 and TRBJ1-5; 8 bases fit TRBD1. V lost 4 bases, J lost 3 bases, and 5 bases stayed unmatched. This CDR3 has 15 residues. Per the germline V gene, CDR1 is MNHEY and CDR2 is SVGAGI. CDR3 protein: CASSWDRTNNQPQHF. Here the CDR3 DNA reads TGTGCCAGCAGTTGGGACAGGACTAACAATCAGCCCCAGCATTTT.

The V and J genes are TRBV3-1 (or the pseudogene TRBV3-2) and TRBJ2-1; TRBD2 agrees at 13 bases. This CDR3 is built from 17 residues. Germline lookup yields CDR1 LGHDT and CDR2 YNNKEL (reference sequence). Trimming cost V 3 bases and J 4 bases; bases outside gene matches: 6. CDR3 sequence reads: CASSQRTSGSVYNEQFF. The CDR3 DNA follows: TGTGCCAGCAGCCAGAGGACTAGCGGGAGTGTGTACAATGAGCAGTTCTTC.

Comment on this clone: The sample has other DNA sequences that encode this CDR3 too. The V call is TRBV5-1, the J call TRBJ2-7; TRBD2 might be the D (6 bases). This CDR3 region has 14 residues. Trimming shortened V by 4 bases and J by 1 base, and 12 bases separated the two germline ends. The germline CDR1 and CDR2 sequences are SGHRS and YFSETQ. The CDR3 DNA reads TGCGCCAGCAGCCGGGGGACTGGTTCCTACGAGCAGTACTTC. Its translation is CASSRGTGSYEQYF. Supplemented by reference TRBV5-1 and TRBJ2-7, the full variable domain reads KAGVTQTPRYLIKTRGQQVTLSCSPISGHRSVSWYQQTPGQGLQFLFEYFSETQRNKGNFPGRFSGRQFSNSRSEMNVSTLELGDSALYLCASSRGTGSYEQYFGPGTRLTVT.